What follows are 17 T cell receptor beta chains derived from one specimen sequenced in a study of beta chain features in type 1 diabetes. TCRB transcripts that were expressed got sequenced, as all of the isolated RNA had been reverse transcribed. Profiled with immunoSEQ multiplex PCR; TCRdb holds only in-frame clones, not every one. Of some 500,000 clones listed, 11% are singletons. Specimen: naive CD4+ T cells from blood. The receptors were gathered from a woman aged 18 to 35 in good health.

This clone was seen a few times. This chain uses TRBV1 with TRBJ2-5; the DNA was not used to check the table's D call, TRBD2. TRBV1 is recorded as a pseudogene. This CDR3 has 18 amino acids. CDR3 nucleotide sequence: TGCACCAGCAGCCAAGAACGGGAGGGACGCGACCGGATGGAGACCCAGTACTTC. This codes for CTSSQEREGRDRMETQYF.

This clone turned up a few times. The genes are TRBV30 and TRBJ1-1; TRBD1 might be the D (6 bases). The CDR3 has 12 residues. Germline V CDR1 and CDR2: GTSNPN, SVGIG (reference sequence). CDR3 sequence (DNA): TGTGCTCTCGACAGGATGAACACTGAAGCTTTCTTT. This encodes CALDRMNTEAFF.

The V gene is TRBV5-6, the J gene TRBJ2-5; D ambiguous. The CDR3 covers 13 residues. Trimming stripped 2 bases from V and 5 bases from J, with 10 bases between. The germline gives CDR1 SGHDT, CDR2 YYEEEE. In DNA, the CDR3 is TGTGCCAGCAGCTTTGACCGAATTGAGACCCAGTACTTC. Its protein product is CASSFDRIETQYF.

This clone was found a few times. This chain links TRBV4-3 with TRBJ1-1; perhaps TRBD1 as D (6 bases). V gave up 1 base and J gave up 4 bases, with 16 bases separating them. The CDR3 is 16 residues long. The germline V gene has CDR1 LGHNA and CDR2 YSLEER. CDR3 sequence reads: CASSQGGGRTVTEAFF. The CDR3 region has the DNA TGCGCCAGCAGCCAAGGCGGTGGCCGGACAGTCACTGAAGCTTTCTTT.

This clone appeared once. The rearrangement uses TRBV9 and TRBJ2-2, with 8 bases identical to TRBD1. Per the germline V gene, CDR1 is SGDLS and CDR2 is YYNGEE. This CDR3 is built from 16 residues. V trimming: 3 bases; J trimming: 4 bases; junction bases outside the gene matches: 8. CDR3 loop: CASSARTGLSTGELFF. The CDR3 DNA reads TGTGCCAGCAGCGCTAGGACAGGGTTGAGCACCGGGGAGCTGTTTTTT.

This clone has just a few counts. The chain couples TRBV15 to TRBJ2-7, with D perhaps matching TRBD2 (5 bases). Trimming stripped 1 base from V and 3 bases from J, with 13 bases between. Germline V gene data show CDR1 as LNHNV and CDR2 as YYDKDF (reference sequence). The CDR3 is 15 amino acids. In nucleotides, the CDR3 is TGTGCCACCAGCAGAGCGGGAAGCCTTGGCTACGAGCAGTACTTC. This translates into CATSRAGSLGYEQYF.

The chain couples TRBV18 to TRBJ2-7; TRBD1 matches at 12 bases. In germline, CDR1 is KGHSH, CDR2 LQKENI. With 3 bases clipped from V and 2 bases from J, the junction kept 2 bases outside the gene matches. The CDR3 is made up of 15 amino acids. This chain's CDR3 is CASSPGTGGTYEQYV. The CDR3 DNA reads TGTGCCAGCTCACCTGGGACAGGGGGCACCTACGAGCAGTACGTC.

V gene TRBV7-9 combines with J gene TRBJ2-7, with a possible D match to TRBD2 (6 bases). CDR3 size: 11 residues. CDR1 and CDR2 (germline): SEHNR, FQNEAQ (reference sequence). The germline V and J ends were trimmed by 11 bases and 2 bases, with 10 bases remaining between them. The CDR3 loop is CAGAGTYEQYF. CDR3 nucleotide sequence: TGTGCCGGGGCGGGAACCTACGAGCAGTACTTC. Filled out from reference TRBV7-9 and TRBJ2-7, the complete variable domain reads DTGVSQNPRHKITKRGQNVTFRCDPISEHNRLYWYRQTLGQGPEFLTYFQNEAQLEKSRLLSDRFSAERPKGSFSTLEIQRTEQGDSAMYLCAGAGTYEQYFGPGTRLTVT.

This clone was seen a handful of times. This chain joins TRBV13 and TRBJ2-1, with 9 bases lining up with TRBD2. The V gene's germline CDR1 is PRHDT and CDR2 FYEKMQ (reference sequence). J lost 8 bases, V lost 7 bases, and 12 bases had no gene match. CDR3 length: 15 residues. CDR3 in DNA: TGTGCCAGCAAGTCGGGCGGGAGGGCCGTCTATGAGCAGTTCTTC. Its protein product is CASKSGGRAVYEQFF.

This chain connects TRBV6-6 to TRBJ2-1; TRBD2 agrees at 8 bases. CDR1 is MNHNY and CDR2 is SVGAGI in the germline V gene (reference sequence). This CDR3 spans 15 amino acids. Unmatched junction bases numbered 11, after V lost 9 bases and J lost 4 bases. CDR3 in DNA: TGTGCCAGTTCCGGGGGGGTAAGGGATTACAATGAGCAGTTCTTC. Protein product: CASSGGVRDYNEQFF.

The chain links TRBV7-9 to TRBJ2-1; no clear D gene. CDR1 SEHNR and CDR2 FQNEAQ come from the germline V gene (reference sequence). Trimming took 0 bases from V and 0 from J, leaving 6 bases between them. The CDR3 extends over 15 amino acids. CDR3 sequence: CASSLARPSYNEQFF. The CDR3 region has the DNA TGTGCCAGCAGCTTAGCGAGGCCCTCCTACAATGAGCAGTTCTTC.

The chain has TRBV11-2 and TRBJ2-1, with TRBD2 matching over 11 bases. V lost 5 bases to trimming and J lost 5 bases; unmatched junction nucleotides: 8. The CDR3 has 16 residues. Germline V gives CDR1 SGHAT, CDR2 FQNNGV. The DNA for the CDR3 is TGTGCCAGCAGCCCCCGGACTAGCGGGTCCCACAATGAGCAGTTCTTC. It is translated as CASSPRTSGSHNEQFF.

This clone occurred a few times. The CDR3 loop reads CAWRRFGANVLTF. CDR3 in DNA: TGTGCCTGGAGGAGGTTTGGGGCCAACGTCCTGACTTTC. The rearrangement joins TRBV30 to TRBJ2-6, with unresolved D. V was trimmed by 3 bases and J by 3 bases, leaving 6 bases between them. CDR3 length: 13 residues. CDR1 is GTSNPN, CDR2 SVGIG, per germline (reference sequence). The whole variable domain, filled in from reference TRBV30 and TRBJ2-6, reads SQTIHQWPATLVQPVGSPLSLECTVEGTSNPNLYWYRQAAGRGLQLLFYSVGIGQISSEVPQNLSASRPQDRQFILSSKKLLLSDSGFYLCAWRRFGANVLTFGAGSRLTVL.

The rearrangement links TRBV7-8 to TRBJ2-5, with a possible D match to TRBD1 (5 bases). Per germline, CDR1 SGHVS and CDR2 FQNEAQ. The CDR3 has 14 amino acids. Trimming cost V 5 bases and J 2 bases, with 12 bases left between them. CDR3 nucleotides: TGTGCCAGCAGCCACACGACAGTTCAAGAGACCCAGTACTTC. Its protein is CASSHTTVQETQYF.

V is TRBV18 and J is TRBJ2-7; 8 bases fit TRBD1. The germline gives CDR1 KGHSH, CDR2 LQKENI. The CDR3 is 14 residues long. The V gene end was trimmed by 2 bases and the J gene end by 7 bases; junction bases not matched to a gene: 7. In DNA, the CDR3 is TGTGCCAGCTCACCAGGACAGGGTGGTGGGGAGCAGTACTTC. Translation gives CASSPGQGGGEQYF.

The rearrangement joins TRBV7-9 to TRBJ2-7; no clear D. The CDR3 is made up of 13 amino acids. Germline V CDR1 and CDR2: SEHNR, FQNEAQ (reference sequence). V was trimmed by 2 bases and J by 2 bases, leaving 7 bases between them. CDR3 sequence: CASSLQAPYEQYV. The CDR3 nucleotides read TGTGCCAGCAGCTTACAGGCTCCCTACGAGCAGTACGTC.

This clone was recorded a few times. Other DNA sequences within the sample encode an identical CDR3. The J gene is TRBJ2-5, the V gene TRBV18, with D unclear. Trimming took 0 bases from V and 4 from J, leaving 6 bases between them. Germline lookup yields CDR1 KGHSH and CDR2 LQKENI. The CDR3 sequence is 13 residues long. The CDR3, as DNA: TGTGCCAGCTCACCACCGACCGTAGAGACCCAGTACTTC. Translation gives CASSPPTVETQYF.